The entry below describes one TCR beta chain. Its target is not known. Trimming shortened V by 0 bases and J by 1 base, and 6 bases separated the two germline ends. Germline CDR1 ENHRY, CDR2 SYGVKD. The CDR3 runs 14 residues. The sample originates from a study of early T cells in non-severe SARS-CoV-2 infection. Study-wide context: The authors sequenced bulk RNA from unsorted whole blood, leaving chains unpaired.

Individual cDNA molecules each received unique molecular identifiers attached to them. TCRdb re-called the 5' RACE reads with MiXCR, one entry per CDR3 protein. The sample shows roughly 41,000 distinct CDR3 sequences, about 5.2% of them seen only once. General observations from the study: The VDJdb matching leaned toward anti-spike CD8 responses and overlooked private and CD4 specificities.

Source: whole blood, taken at baseline. V is TRBV10-3 and J is TRBJ1-1; weak D call: TRBD1 (5 bases). The origin of this receptor is an adult who was a healthcare worker with PCR-confirmed SARS-CoV-2 infection or an uninfected control (not recorded which). The CDR3 spells CAISESGGNTEAFF. The CDR3 coding sequence is TGTGCCATCAGTGAGTCTGGGGGGAACACTGAAGCTTTCTTT.